A selection of T cell receptor beta chains follows, all from one sample in a study of T cells in Graves' hyperthyroidism and ophthalmopathy. Each CDR3 protein is one row after TCRdb ran MiXCR on the multiplex PCR reads. The sample contains 300,000 to 350,000 distinct CDR3 sequences, around 20% of which appear only once. The sample consisted of blood. These TCRs come from a woman in her forties or fifties with Graves' hyperthyroidism. The CDR3 runs from the conserved cysteine through the conserved F or W. D genes are given only for firm matches. Rows give clone size only sometimes, using once, few, many, or a class for an expanded clone.

len: 10
d_gene: .
j_gene: TRBJ2-5
abundance: few
v_gene: TRBV28
CDR3nt: TGTGCCAGCAGTGCCGGGACTTGGTACTTC
CDR3aa: CASSAGTWYF

len: 12
d_gene: TRBD1
j_gene: TRBJ2-1
abundance: many
v_gene: TRBV6-2/TRBV6-3
CDR3nt: TGTGCCAGCCACAGGGGGCGCAATGAGCAGTTCTTC
CDR3aa: CASHRGRNEQFF

len: 13
d_gene: .
j_gene: TRBJ1-1
abundance: many
v_gene: TRBV28
CDR3nt: TGTGCCAGCACGACAGGTATGAACACTGAAGCTTTCTTT
CDR3aa: CASTTGMNTEAFF

len: 16
d_gene: .
j_gene: TRBJ2-1
abundance: once
v_gene: TRBV18
CDR3nt: TGTGCCAGCTCACCTCGGGTAGTAAGGAGCTACAATGAGCAGTTCTTC
CDR3aa: CASSPRVVRSYNEQFF

len: 15
d_gene: TRBD2
j_gene: TRBJ2-1
abundance: .
v_gene: TRBV4-1
CDR3nt: TGCGCCAGCAGCCATGTAGCGGGAGGGGACAATGAGCAGTTCTTC
CDR3aa: CASSHVAGGDNEQFF

len: 10
d_gene: .
j_gene: TRBJ1-2
abundance: few
v_gene: TRBV6-1
CDR3nt: TGTGCCAGCAGTGAAGTAGGCTACACCTTC
CDR3aa: CASSEVGYTF

len: 17
d_gene: TRBD1
j_gene: TRBJ1-2
abundance: many
v_gene: TRBV28
CDR3nt: TGTGCCAGCAGCTTAAGGAGAAACAGGGGAGCTAACTATGGCTACACCTTC
CDR3aa: CASSLRRNRGANYGYTF

len: 14
d_gene: .
j_gene: TRBJ2-5
abundance: few
v_gene: TRBV5-1
CDR3nt: TGCGCCAGCAGCCGAGGACGCTCCCAAGAGACCCAGTACTTC
CDR3aa: CASSRGRSQETQYF

len: 13
d_gene: .
j_gene: TRBJ1-1
abundance: many
v_gene: TRBV30
CDR3nt: TGTGCCTGGATGGGTGTCGCGAACACTGAAGCTTTCTTT
CDR3aa: CAWMGVANTEAFF

len: 14
d_gene: .
j_gene: TRBJ2-7
abundance: many
v_gene: TRBV20-1
CDR3nt: TGCAGTGCTAGCGTTCCTCCCTTGCCGAGGGAGCAGTACTTC
CDR3aa: CSASVPPLPREQYF

len: 15
d_gene: .
j_gene: TRBJ1-1
abundance: once
v_gene: TRBV30
CDR3nt: TGTGCCTGGAGTCTCGGACTGGGTTACGCACATGGAGCTTTCTTT
CDR3aa: CAWSLGLGYAHGAFF

len: 12
d_gene: .
j_gene: TRBJ2-1
abundance: .
v_gene: TRBV30
CDR3nt: TGTGCCTGGGGGCGGGACACCAATGAGCAGTTCTTC
CDR3aa: CAWGRDTNEQFF

len: 14
d_gene: .
j_gene: TRBJ1-1
abundance: many
v_gene: TRBV12-3/TRBV12-4
CDR3nt: TGTGCCAGCAGTTTAAAGGTCGGGAACACTGAAGCTTTCTTT
CDR3aa: CASSLKVGNTEAFF

len: 16
d_gene: TRBD1
j_gene: TRBJ1-2
abundance: .
v_gene: TRBV7-3
CDR3nt: TGTGCCAGCAGCCCGAGGGGCGGGACAGGGGCTAATGGCTACACCTTC
CDR3aa: CASSPRGGTGANGYTF

len: 17
d_gene: TRBD1
j_gene: TRBJ1-2
abundance: .
v_gene: TRBV7-9
CDR3nt: TGTGCCAGCAGCTTAGGAAGGGGGCGCCGGGTCCCCTATGGCTACACCTTC
CDR3aa: CASSLGRGRRVPYGYTF

len: 14
d_gene: .
j_gene: TRBJ2-5
abundance: .
v_gene: TRBV25-1
CDR3nt: TGTGCCAGCAGTGAAATTAGGGTCCAAAAGACCCAGTACTTC
CDR3aa: CASSEIRVQKTQYF

len: 14
d_gene: .
j_gene: TRBJ2-5
abundance: .
v_gene: TRBV2
CDR3nt: TGTGCCAGCAGGGAATCGTCGGCCCAAGAGACCCAGTACTTC
CDR3aa: CASRESSAQETQYF

len: 14
d_gene: .
j_gene: TRBJ1-1
abundance: many
v_gene: TRBV7-2
CDR3nt: TGTGCCAGCAGCCCTGCAGGTTACGACACTGAAGCTTTCTTT
CDR3aa: CASSPAGYDTEAFF

len: 14
d_gene: .
j_gene: TRBJ1-1
abundance: many
v_gene: TRBV11-2
CDR3nt: TGTGCCAGCAGCTTAAGATGGAGGAACACTGAAGCTTTCTTT
CDR3aa: CASSLRWRNTEAFF

len: 15
d_gene: TRBD1
j_gene: TRBJ1-6
abundance: few
v_gene: TRBV6-2/TRBV6-3
CDR3nt: TGTGCCAGCAGTTACGACAGGGAGGGGAATTCACCCCTCCACTTT
CDR3aa: CASSYDREGNSPLHF

len: 15
d_gene: .
j_gene: TRBJ2-5
abundance: many
v_gene: TRBV28
CDR3nt: TGTGCCAGCAGTTCACCCGGGACGACCCAAGAGACCCAGTACTTC
CDR3aa: CASSSPGTTQETQYF

len: 14
d_gene: .
j_gene: TRBJ1-6
abundance: .
v_gene: TRBV27
CDR3nt: TGTGCCAGCCAGGGCGGGGGGCTCAATTCACCCCTCCACTTT
CDR3aa: CASQGGGLNSPLHF

len: 15
d_gene: TRBD1
j_gene: TRBJ2-1
abundance: .
v_gene: TRBV5-1
CDR3nt: TGCGCCAGCAAAACCGGGACAGGGAAATACAATGAGCAGTTCTTC
CDR3aa: CASKTGTGKYNEQFF

len: 14
d_gene: .
j_gene: TRBJ2-7
abundance: many
v_gene: TRBV7-8
CDR3nt: TGTGCCAGCAGCTTCCGACATCGACCAAACGAGCAGTACTTC
CDR3aa: CASSFRHRPNEQYF

len: 12
d_gene: .
j_gene: TRBJ1-1
abundance: many
v_gene: TRBV12-3/TRBV12-4
CDR3nt: TGTGCCAGCACCCGGGGGAACACTGAAGCTTTCTTT
CDR3aa: CASTRGNTEAFF

len: 13
d_gene: .
j_gene: TRBJ1-6
abundance: many
v_gene: TRBV30
CDR3nt: TGTGCCTGGAGTCCCAGTCGTAATTCACCCCTCCACTTT
CDR3aa: CAWSPSRNSPLHF

len: 17
d_gene: TRBD2
j_gene: TRBJ2-1
abundance: .
v_gene: TRBV27
CDR3nt: TGTGCCAGCAGTATTCGGACTAGCGGGAGCTCCTACAATGAGCAGTTCTTC
CDR3aa: CASSIRTSGSSYNEQFF

len: 16
d_gene: .
j_gene: TRBJ2-5
abundance: many
v_gene: TRBV5-5
CDR3nt: TGTGCCAGCAGCTTTGGCGCCGGGAGTTTACAAGAGACCCAGTACTTC
CDR3aa: CASSFGAGSLQETQYF

len: 14
d_gene: TRBD1
j_gene: TRBJ2-1
abundance: many
v_gene: TRBV27
CDR3nt: TGTGCCAGCAGTTTAGCAGGGGGTAGCGATGAGCAGTTCTTC
CDR3aa: CASSLAGGSDEQFF

len: 15
d_gene: TRBD1
j_gene: TRBJ2-1
abundance: .
v_gene: TRBV7-9
CDR3nt: TGTGCCAGCAGCTTATCGGGACAGGGCGGGTTAAAGCAGTTCTTC
CDR3aa: CASSLSGQGGLKQFF

len: 15
d_gene: .
j_gene: TRBJ1-6
abundance: .
v_gene: TRBV7-6
CDR3nt: TGTGCCAGCAGCCGCTCCGACAGTTACAATTCACCCCTCCACTTT
CDR3aa: CASSRSDSYNSPLHF

len: 15
d_gene: TRBD2
j_gene: TRBJ2-2
abundance: many
v_gene: TRBV7-2
CDR3nt: TGTGCCAGCAGCTTTAAGACTAGCTTTGGCGGGGAGCTGTTTTTT
CDR3aa: CASSFKTSFGGELFF

len: 13
d_gene: .
j_gene: TRBJ1-1
abundance: many
v_gene: TRBV5-1
CDR3nt: TGCGCCAGCAGCACCGGACCCACCGGGGAAGCTTTCTTT
CDR3aa: CASSTGPTGEAFF

len: 14
d_gene: .
j_gene: TRBJ1-4
abundance: .
v_gene: TRBV5-5
CDR3nt: TGTGCCAGCAGCATACAGGGTTCTAATGAAAAACTGTTTTTT
CDR3aa: CASSIQGSNEKLFF

len: 15
d_gene: .
j_gene: TRBJ2-7
abundance: many
v_gene: TRBV11-2
CDR3nt: TGTGCCAGCAGCCGACTATACGGACGGCGCAAGGAGCAGTACTTC
CDR3aa: CASSRLYGRRKEQYF

len: 15
d_gene: .
j_gene: TRBJ2-7
abundance: few
v_gene: TRBV7-9
CDR3nt: TGTGCCAGCAGCCCCCTTGAGGGGAGGTCCTACGAGCAGTACTTC
CDR3aa: CASSPLEGRSYEQYF

len: 13
d_gene: TRBD1
j_gene: TRBJ2-2
abundance: many
v_gene: TRBV7-3
CDR3nt: TGTGCCAGCAGCATCAGGGGGACCGGGGAGCTGTTTTTT
CDR3aa: CASSIRGTGELFF

len: 18
d_gene: TRBD2
j_gene: TRBJ2-3
abundance: .
v_gene: TRBV9
CDR3nt: TGTGCCAGCAGCGTAGGGTTAGCGGGGGGGCCAAGCACAGATACGCAGTATTTT
CDR3aa: CASSVGLAGGPSTDTQYF

len: 18
d_gene: .
j_gene: TRBJ2-4
abundance: .
v_gene: TRBV28
CDR3nt: TGTGCCAGCACACCTCCACCCGGGGGTGCGCGGACCAAAAACATTCAGTACTTC
CDR3aa: CASTPPPGGARTKNIQYF

len: 18
d_gene: TRBD2
j_gene: TRBJ2-5
abundance: .
v_gene: TRBV18
CDR3nt: TGTGCCAGCTCACCGATCGGGACTAGCCGGTTCACCCAAGAGACCCAGTACTTC
CDR3aa: CASSPIGTSRFTQETQYF

len: 13
d_gene: TRBD2
j_gene: TRBJ2-3
abundance: .
v_gene: TRBV6-1
CDR3nt: TGTGCCAGCAGAGAGCGGGGGGAAGATACGCAGTATTTT
CDR3aa: CASRERGEDTQYF

len: 14
d_gene: TRBD1
j_gene: TRBJ2-7
abundance: many
v_gene: TRBV28
CDR3nt: TGTGCCAGCAGCAGGACAGGGGCTTCCTACGAGCAGTACTTC
CDR3aa: CASSRTGASYEQYF

len: 17
d_gene: .
j_gene: TRBJ2-3
abundance: .
v_gene: TRBV29-1
CDR3nt: TGCAGCGTTGAAGAATGGGTTCGGGCGGTTAAAACAGATACGCAGTATTTT
CDR3aa: CSVEEWVRAVKTDTQYF

len: 13
d_gene: .
j_gene: TRBJ2-5
abundance: .
v_gene: TRBV7-2
CDR3nt: TGTGCCAGCAGCCGTGGAAGGGACGAGACCCAGTACTTC
CDR3aa: CASSRGRDETQYF

len: 13
d_gene: .
j_gene: TRBJ2-5
abundance: .
v_gene: TRBV14
CDR3nt: TGTGCCAGCAGCCCGGACAGCTGGGGGACCCAGTACTTC
CDR3aa: CASSPDSWGTQYF

len: 16
d_gene: .
j_gene: TRBJ2-2
abundance: .
v_gene: TRBV19
CDR3nt: TGTGCCAGTAGCCGTATCTTCCCAGCGGACACCGGGGAGCTGTTTTTT
CDR3aa: CASSRIFPADTGELFF

len: 12
d_gene: TRBD2
j_gene: TRBJ2-7
abundance: many
v_gene: TRBV2
CDR3nt: TGTGCCAGCCTAGCGGGAAGGGACGAGCAGTACTTC
CDR3aa: CASLAGRDEQYF

len: 13
d_gene: TRBD1
j_gene: TRBJ1-2
abundance: .
v_gene: TRBV3-1
CDR3nt: TGTGCCAGCAGCTCGACAGGGCTCTGGGGCTACACCTTC
CDR3aa: CASSSTGLWGYTF

len: 13
d_gene: .
j_gene: TRBJ2-7
abundance: many
v_gene: TRBV4-1
CDR3nt: TGCGCCAGCAGCCAGACAGGCTCCTACGAGCAGTACTTC
CDR3aa: CASSQTGSYEQYF

len: 12
d_gene: .
j_gene: TRBJ1-5
abundance: .
v_gene: TRBV7-3
CDR3nt: TGTGCCAGCAGTTACTATGAGCAGCCCCAGCATTTT
CDR3aa: CASSYYEQPQHF

len: 14
d_gene: .
j_gene: TRBJ1-1
abundance: many
v_gene: TRBV20-1
CDR3nt: TGCAGTGCTAGAGATATGGGGTCTCGTCCCCAAGCTTTCTTT
CDR3aa: CSARDMGSRPQAFF

len: 15
d_gene: .
j_gene: TRBJ2-6
abundance: many
v_gene: TRBV28
CDR3nt: TGTGCCAGCAGTCTGCTGGGCTCTGGGGCCAACGTCCTGACTTTC
CDR3aa: CASSLLGSGANVLTF

len: 13
d_gene: .
j_gene: TRBJ1-6
abundance: .
v_gene: TRBV15
CDR3nt: TGTGCCACCAGCAGAGATCGTTACTCACCCCTCCACTTT
CDR3aa: CATSRDRYSPLHF